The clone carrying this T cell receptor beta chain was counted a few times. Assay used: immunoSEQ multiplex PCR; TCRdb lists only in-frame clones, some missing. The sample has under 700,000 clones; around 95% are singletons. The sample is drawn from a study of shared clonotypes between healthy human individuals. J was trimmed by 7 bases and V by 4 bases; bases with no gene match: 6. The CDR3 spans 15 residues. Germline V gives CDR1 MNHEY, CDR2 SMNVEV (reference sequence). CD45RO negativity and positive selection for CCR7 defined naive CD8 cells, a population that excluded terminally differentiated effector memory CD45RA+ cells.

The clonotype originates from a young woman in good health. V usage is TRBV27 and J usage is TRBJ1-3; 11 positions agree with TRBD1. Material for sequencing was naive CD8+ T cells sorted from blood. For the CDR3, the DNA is TGTGCCAGCAGTTCCGGGACAGGGGGTTATAACACCATATATTTT. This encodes CASSSGTGGYNTIYF.